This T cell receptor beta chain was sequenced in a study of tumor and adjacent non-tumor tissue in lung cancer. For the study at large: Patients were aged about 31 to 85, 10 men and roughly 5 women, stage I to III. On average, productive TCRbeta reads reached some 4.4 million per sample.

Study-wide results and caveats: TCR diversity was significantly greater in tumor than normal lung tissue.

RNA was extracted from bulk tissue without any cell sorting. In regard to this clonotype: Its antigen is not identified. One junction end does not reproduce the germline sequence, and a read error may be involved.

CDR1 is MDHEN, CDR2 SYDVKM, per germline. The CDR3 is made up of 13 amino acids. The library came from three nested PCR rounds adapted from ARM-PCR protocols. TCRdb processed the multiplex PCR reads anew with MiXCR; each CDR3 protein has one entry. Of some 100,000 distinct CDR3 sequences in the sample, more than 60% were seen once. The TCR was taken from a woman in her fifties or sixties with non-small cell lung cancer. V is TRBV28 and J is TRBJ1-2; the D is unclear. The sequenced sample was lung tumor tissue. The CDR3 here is CANMENVGVGYTF. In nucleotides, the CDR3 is TGCGCCAACATGGAGAATGTCGGGGTTGGCTACACCTTC.